This T cell receptor beta chain was observed in a study of CD4+ T cells in melanoma. Study outcomes and limitations: In melanoma, neoantigen-specific CD4+ T cells reportedly differed in differentiation state. CD8+ T cell, macrophage and B cell function reportedly correlated with neoantigen-specific CD4+ T cells.

Germline-derived CDR1 and CDR2 are SQVTM and ANQGSEA. V dropped 6 bases and J dropped 7; count of bases not matched to a gene: 4. CDR3 length: 13 residues. Sequencing used immunoSEQ multiplex PCR; TCRdb keeps in-frame clones, though not all of them. Of 110,000 to 150,000 clones listed, about 90% are singletons. As regards this clone: What it binds is not known.

This sequence joins TRBV29-1 and TRBJ1-6; 9 positions match TRBD1. This sequence was found in a human donor with melanoma. This chain's CDR3 is CSVGQGQNSPLHF. In nucleotides, the CDR3 is TGCAGCGTCGGACAGGGGCAAAATTCACCCCTCCACTTT.